The 32 T cell receptor beta chains listed next were all sequenced from one sample in a study of OX40 agonist ivuxolimab in advanced cancers. The data were produced by immunoSEQ multiplex PCR, yet TCRdb's version contains in-frame clones alone and is incomplete. The sample shows tens of thousands of clones, around nine tenths of them seen only once. The specimen comprised CD4+ or CD8+ T cells sorted from blood, sampled in a trial of the OX40 agonist ivuxolimab. The source of these receptors is an adult with an advanced solid tumor such as melanoma, head and neck, liver or kidney cancer.

This clone was found a few times. The chain recombines TRBV7-3 with TRBJ2-7; D is tentatively TRBD1 or TRBD2 (6 bases each). V was cut by 2 bases and J by 7 bases, with 9 bases left in between. The CDR3 has 12 residues. Germline lookup yields CDR1 SGHTA and CDR2 FQGTGA. CDR3 amino acids: CASSLGGGEQYF. The CDR3 DNA reads as TGTGCCAGCAGCTTAGGAGGGGGTGAGCAGTACTTC.

This sequence joins TRBV5-6 and TRBJ2-7; possibly TRBD1 or TRBD2 for D (5 bases each). The CDR3 consists of 11 residues. Germline V gene data show CDR1 as SGHDT and CDR2 as YYEEEE. V was cut by 7 bases and J by 6 bases, with 11 bases left in between. The CDR3: CASSWGSEQYF. The CDR3 DNA follows: TGTGCCAGCTCCTGGGGGTCCGAGCAGTACTTC.

The gene calls are TRBV9 and TRBJ2-3; D uncertain. The CDR3 is made up of 13 amino acids. Germline V CDR1 and CDR2: SGDLS, YYNGEE. Trimming removed 2 bases at V and 0 bases at J, with 4 bases between. The CDR3 DNA sequence: TGTGCCAGCAGCGTCCTAAGCACAGATACGCAGTATTTT. It yields the protein CASSVLSTDTQYF.

This clone was recorded once. J is TRBJ2-1 and V is TRBV5-1; no firm D call. V lost 4 bases and J 5 bases, leaving 10 bases between the germline ends. In germline, CDR1 is SGHRS, CDR2 YFSETQ. The CDR3 sequence is 13 residues long. For the CDR3, the DNA is TGCGCCAGCAGCCCTTTACAGAACAATGAGCAGTTCTTC. Translating it yields CASSPLQNNEQFF.

The table lists this clone with a count of one. The chain uses TRBV27 and TRBJ1-5; TRBD1 matches 7 bases. This CDR3 is built from 17 residues. The V segment lost 5 bases and the J segment 2 bases; nucleotides outside the gene matches: 12. Germline V gene sequence: CDR1 MNHEY, CDR2 SMNVEV (reference sequence). For the CDR3, the DNA is TGTGCCAGCAGTCCGGACAGGATCGAACGTGGCAATCAGCCCCAGCATTTT. Amino acids: CASSPDRIERGNQPQHF.

This chain links TRBV28 with TRBJ2-7; TRBD2 aligns across 16 bases. The CDR3 is 18 amino acids. Germline assignment: CDR1 MDHEN and CDR2 SYDVKM. V trimming: 5 bases; J trimming: 7 bases; junction bases outside the gene matches: 14. CDR3 nucleotides: TGTGCCAGCAGTGGGGGTAGGAGGGGACTAGCGGGAGGGTCAGAGCAGTACTTC. This codes for CASSGGRRGLAGGSEQYF. The whole variable domain, filled in from reference TRBV28 and TRBJ2-7, reads DVKVTQSSRYLVKRTGEKVFLECVQDMDHENMFWYRQDPGLGLRLIYFSYDVKMKEKGDIPEGYSVSREKKERFSLILESASTNQTSMYLCASSGGRRGLAGGSEQYFGPGTRLTVT.

This clone was recorded once. The chain is built from TRBV29-1 and TRBJ2-2; possible D gene TRBD1, 6 bases. There are 13 residues in the CDR3. Looked up from germline, CDR1 is SQVTM and CDR2 is ANQGSEA. Trimming removed 4 bases from V and 6 bases from J, with 12 bases in between. The CDR3 loop reads CSVAGDLPGELFF. Here the CDR3 DNA reads TGCAGCGTTGCAGGGGATCTCCCCGGGGAGCTGTTTTTT.

The sample holds a few counts of this clone. The chain recombines TRBV7-3 with TRBJ1-1; no reliable D call. V was trimmed by 0 bases and J by 3 bases, leaving 5 bases between them. Germline assignment: CDR1 SGHTA and CDR2 FQGTGA. The CDR3 sequence is 13 residues long. CDR3 sequence: CASSLTQHTEAFF. The CDR3 nucleotides read TGTGCCAGCAGCTTAACACAGCACACTGAAGCTTTCTTT.

The CDR3 protein is CASSDYGSGKYTDTQYF. CDR3 sequence (DNA): TGTGCCAGCAGTGATTATGGTAGCGGGAAGTACACAGATACGCAGTATTTT. The V call is TRBV6-1, the J call TRBJ2-3; 8 bases match TRBD2. CDR1 MNHNS and CDR2 SASEGT come from the germline V gene. The CDR3 is 17 residues long. V trimming: 3 bases; J trimming: 2 bases; junction bases outside the gene matches: 10.

The CDR3 is CATSRDRVPNQPQHF. The DNA for the CDR3 is TGTGCCACCAGCAGAGACCGGGTCCCCAATCAGCCCCAGCATTTT. The rearrangement joins TRBV15 to TRBJ1-5, with D unresolved. Germline loops: CDR1 LNHNV, CDR2 YYDKDF (reference sequence). The CDR3 covers 15 residues. With 0 bases removed from V and 3 bases from J, the gap between germline ends came to 9 bases.

J is TRBJ2-1 and V is TRBV15; D ambiguous. Trimming pared 1 base from V and 5 bases from J, leaving 12 bases between. The CDR3 totals 15 residues. The germline CDR1 and CDR2 sequences are LNHNV and YYDKDF (reference sequence). The CDR3 reads CATSRGGGPNNEQFF. In DNA, the CDR3 is TGTGCCACCAGCAGAGGTGGTGGGCCTAACAATGAGCAGTTCTTC.

This chain links TRBV28 with TRBJ2-7; maybe TRBD2 (7 bases). The V end lost 5 bases, the J end lost 1 base, and 15 bases lay between the germline ends. The CDR3 runs to 15 residues. Germline V lookup: CDR1 MDHEN, CDR2 SYDVKM. The DNA of the CDR3 is TGTGCCAGCAGTAGGGGGGGGAGGTGGTCCTACGAGCAGTACTTC. This codes for CASSRGGRWSYEQYF.

The rearrangement links TRBV7-3 to TRBJ1-1; D uncertain. Germline values: CDR1 SGHTA, CDR2 FQGTGA. CDR3 size: 14 residues. V lost 2 bases, J lost 1 base, and 8 bases lay in between. The CDR3 nucleotides are TGTGCCAGCAGCTTACACGGTTCGAACACTGAAGCTTTCTTT. Protein product: CASSLHGSNTEAFF.

The chain couples TRBV14 to TRBJ2-1; TRBD1 is a possible D gene (6 bases). The length of the CDR3 is 16 residues. V was shortened by 1 base and J by 15 bases, with 25 bases between the two germline ends. Germline V gene sequence: CDR1 SGHDN, CDR2 FVKESK. CDR3 DNA sequence: TGTGCCAGCAGCCAAGCCGGGACATCTGGTCCTGAGCGTGGGTTCTTC. Its translation: CASSQAGTSGPERGFF.

V is TRBV27 and J is TRBJ2-7; 7 bases map to TRBD1. The J segment lost 4 bases and the V segment lost 2 bases, leaving 5 bases of the junction unmatched. There are 14 residues in the CDR3. CDR1 is MNHEY and CDR2 is SMNVEV in the germline V gene (reference sequence). CDR3 DNA: TGTGCCAGCAGTTTAAAGGGGACAGATTACGAGCAGTACTTC. Protein sequence: CASSLKGTDYEQYF.

About this clone itself: Relative to the germline gene, one junction end is altered; a read error may explain this. The chain joins TRBV5-1 to TRBJ2-5; either TRBD1 or TRBD2 may fit D (5 bases each). Looked up from germline, CDR1 is SGHRS and CDR2 is YFSETQ. CDR3 length equals 14 residues. The CDR3 region is CASSLALRGDPVNF. The CDR3 DNA reads TGCGCCAGCAGCTTGGCTCTCCGTGGGGACCCCGTGAACTTC.

This chain uses TRBV5-6 with TRBJ2-7; D not certain. Trimming removed 3 bases at V and 0 bases at J, with 1 base between. The CDR3 runs 11 residues. The germline CDR1 and CDR2 sequences are SGHDT and YYEEEE. The CDR3 sequence is CASSYSYEQYF. The CDR3 coding sequence is TGTGCCAGCAGCTACTCCTACGAGCAGTACTTC.

The chain couples TRBV18 to TRBJ1-2, with TRBD1 identical over 9 bases. The CDR3 is 13 amino acids. From germline, CDR1 is KGHSH and CDR2 LQKENI. V lost 5 bases, J lost 8 bases, and 6 bases stayed unmatched. The DNA for the CDR3 is TGTGCCAGCTCATCACAGGGGGCGGAGGGCTACACCTTC. Translation gives CASSSQGAEGYTF.

The rearrangement uses TRBV6-4 and TRBJ2-1, with 12 bases fitting TRBD2. The length of the CDR3 is 16 residues. Trimming at V came to 2 bases and at J to 3 bases, leaving 2 bases not matched to a gene. The germline V gene has CDR1 MRHNA and CDR2 SNTAGT. The CDR3 DNA reads TGTGCCAGCAGTGACACGGGACTAGCGGGCTACAATGAGCAGTTCTTC. This codes for CASSDTGLAGYNEQFF.

This clone was seen more than once but under ten times. This sequence joins TRBV5-1 and TRBJ1-2; D is undetermined. There are 16 residues in the CDR3. Germline V lookup: CDR1 SGHRS, CDR2 YFSETQ. V was pared by 2 bases and J by 0 bases, with 14 bases between. The CDR3 loop is CASSFLTPQANYGYTF. The CDR3 DNA sequence: TGCGCCAGCAGCTTCCTCACACCCCAAGCTAACTATGGCTACACCTTC. Supplemented by reference TRBV5-1 and TRBJ1-2, the full variable domain reads KAGVTQTPRYLIKTRGQQVTLSCSPISGHRSVSWYQQTPGQGLQFLFEYFSETQRNKGNFPGRFSGRQFSNSRSEMNVSTLELGDSALYLCASSFLTPQANYGYTFGSGTRLTVV.

V is TRBV28 and J is TRBJ2-4, with 7 nucleotides matching TRBD1. V was clipped by 5 bases and J by 7 bases; unmatched bases: 14. Germline V gene lookup returns CDR1 MDHEN and CDR2 SYDVKM. The length of the CDR3 is 16 residues. CDR3 loop: CASSRGPRLGANIQYF. CDR3 bases: TGTGCCAGCAGTAGGGGGCCGAGGCTGGGGGCTAACATTCAGTACTTC. Looking up the rest from reference TRBV28 and TRBJ2-4 gives the full variable domain: DVKVTQSSRYLVKRTGEKVFLECVQDMDHENMFWYRQDPGLGLRLIYFSYDVKMKEKGDIPEGYSVSREKKERFSLILESASTNQTSMYLCASSRGPRLGANIQYFGAGTRLSVL.

A single count supports this clone. The rearrangement joins TRBV28 to TRBJ2-7; no clear D. CDR1 and CDR2 (germline): MDHEN, SYDVKM. The CDR3 loop spans 12 amino acids. With 2 bases removed from V and 9 bases from J, the gap between germline ends came to 11 bases. In DNA form, the CDR3 reads TGTGCCAGCAGTTTAGCAGGAGAAGGGCAGTACTTC. It translates to CASSLAGEGQYF. The full variable domain, completed using reference TRBV28 and TRBJ2-7, is DVKVTQSSRYLVKRTGEKVFLECVQDMDHENMFWYRQDPGLGLRLIYFSYDVKMKEKGDIPEGYSVSREKKERFSLILESASTNQTSMYLCASSLAGEGQYFGPGTRLTVT.

This sequence joins TRBV6-5 and TRBJ2-7; 10 nucleotides match TRBD1. This CDR3 comprises 15 residues. Germline V lookup: CDR1 MNHEY, CDR2 SVGAGI. The V and J ends lost 4 bases and 2 bases, in that order; junction bases with no gene match: 5. CDR3 in DNA: TGTGCCAGCAGTTCCTCCGGGACAGGGGCCTACGAGCAGTACTTC. Amino acid sequence: CASSSSGTGAYEQYF.

This chain joins TRBV7-8 and TRBJ1-3, with unresolved D. Germline assignment: CDR1 SGHVS and CDR2 FQNEAQ. V lost 2 bases and J 10 bases, leaving 9 bases between the germline ends. This CDR3 is built from 12 residues. CDR3 DNA: TGTGCCAGCAGCTTACGCTCCCCGACCATATATTTT. This sequence encodes CASSLRSPTIYF.

The chain carries TRBV5-6 and TRBJ2-2, with 13 bases aligning to TRBD2. The CDR3 has 17 residues. Trimming removed 3 bases from V and 5 bases from J; junction bases left unmatched: 7. Germline CDR1 is SGHDT and CDR2 is YYEEEE. The CDR3 protein is CASSSVILAGGTGELFF. Here the CDR3 DNA reads TGTGCCAGCAGCTCGGTAATACTAGCGGGAGGGACCGGGGAGCTGTTTTTT.

The V and J genes are TRBV5-1 and TRBJ2-2; D is unclear. V lost 2 bases and J lost 7, with 15 bases in between. Germline CDR1 is SGHRS and CDR2 is YFSETQ. This CDR3 is 15 amino acids long. The CDR3 DNA is TGCGCCAGCAGCTTATCGTGGGTTGAGGACGGGGAGCTGTTTTTT. It yields the protein CASSLSWVEDGELFF. The full variable domain, rest sourced from reference TRBV5-1 and TRBJ2-2, is KAGVTQTPRYLIKTRGQQVTLSCSPISGHRSVSWYQQTPGQGLQFLFEYFSETQRNKGNFPGRFSGRQFSNSRSEMNVSTLELGDSALYLCASSLSWVEDGELFFGEGSRLTVL.

The chain is built from TRBV20-1 and TRBJ1-1, with D unresolved. This CDR3 spans 11 amino acids. V was shortened by 6 bases and J by 3 bases, with 8 bases between the two germline ends. Germline CDR1 DFQATT, CDR2 SNEGSKA (reference sequence). CDR3 region: CSAHQDTEAFF. Written as DNA, the CDR3 is TGCAGTGCGCACCAGGACACTGAAGCTTTCTTT.

This chain joins TRBV27 and TRBJ2-5; a possible D gene is TRBD2 (6 bases). The V and J ends lost 2 bases and 0 bases respectively, with 13 bases between them. Germline V gene sequence: CDR1 MNHEY, CDR2 SMNVEV (reference sequence). This CDR3 comprises 16 residues. CDR3 in amino acids: CASSLTGVGNQETQYF. Here the CDR3 DNA reads TGTGCCAGCAGTTTAACGGGGGTTGGGAACCAAGAGACCCAGTACTTC.

The V and J genes are TRBV28 and TRBJ1-3, with TRBD1 matching 7 bases. The V gene end was trimmed by 8 bases and the J gene end by 7 bases; junction bases not matched to a gene: 11. The CDR3 totals 14 residues. Germline CDR1 is MDHEN and CDR2 is SYDVKM. The CDR3 here is CASGTLGQVNTIYF. In nucleotides, the CDR3 is TGTGCCAGCGGGACCCTAGGACAGGTTAACACCATATATTTT.

This clone was observed once. The V and J genes are TRBV4-3 and TRBJ2-3; 8 nucleotides match TRBD2. Germline CDR1 reads LGHNA; CDR2 reads YSLEER. The CDR3 is made up of 16 amino acids. V lost 6 bases to trimming and J lost 5 bases; unmatched junction nucleotides: 13. The CDR3 sequence is CASSLGYSGAGDTQYF. For the CDR3, the DNA is TGCGCCAGCAGTCTCGGGTATAGCGGGGCCGGAGATACGCAGTATTTT.

J is TRBJ2-7 and V is TRBV28, with D perhaps being TRBD1 or TRBD2 (5 bases each). Trimming removed 3 bases at V and 2 bases at J, with 14 bases between. There are 15 residues in the CDR3. Germline loops: CDR1 MDHEN, CDR2 SYDVKM. CDR3 nucleotide sequence: TGTGCCAGCAGTTTGGGGCGGGTTATACCCTACGAGCAGTACTTC. Amino acids: CASSLGRVIPYEQYF.

The genes are TRBV30 and TRBJ2-7, with TRBD1 identical over 7 bases. J gave up 10 bases and V 0 bases, and 12 bases lay outside the gene matches. From germline, CDR1 is GTSNPN and CDR2 SVGIG (reference sequence). The CDR3 runs 14 residues. The CDR3 reads CAWSVRGAGTAQYF. CDR3 DNA: TGTGCCTGGAGTGTACGAGGGGCTGGGACAGCTCAGTACTTC.